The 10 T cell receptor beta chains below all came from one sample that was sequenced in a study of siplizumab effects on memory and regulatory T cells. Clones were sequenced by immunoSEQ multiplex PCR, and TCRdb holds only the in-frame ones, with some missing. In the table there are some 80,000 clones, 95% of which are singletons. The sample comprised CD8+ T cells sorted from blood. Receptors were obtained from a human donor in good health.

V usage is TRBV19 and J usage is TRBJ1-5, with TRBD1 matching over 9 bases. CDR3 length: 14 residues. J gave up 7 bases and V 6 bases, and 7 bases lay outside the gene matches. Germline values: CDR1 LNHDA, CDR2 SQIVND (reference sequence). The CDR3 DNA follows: TGTGCCAGTAGCCCGACAGGGGGATGGCAGCCCCAGCATTTT. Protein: CASSPTGGWQPQHF.

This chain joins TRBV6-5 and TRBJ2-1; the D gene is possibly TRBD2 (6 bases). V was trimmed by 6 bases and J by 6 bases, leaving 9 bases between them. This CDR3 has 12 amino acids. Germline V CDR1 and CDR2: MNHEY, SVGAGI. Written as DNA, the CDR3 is TGTGCCAGCAGCCTGGAGGGCAATGAGCAGTTCTTC. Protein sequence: CASSLEGNEQFF.

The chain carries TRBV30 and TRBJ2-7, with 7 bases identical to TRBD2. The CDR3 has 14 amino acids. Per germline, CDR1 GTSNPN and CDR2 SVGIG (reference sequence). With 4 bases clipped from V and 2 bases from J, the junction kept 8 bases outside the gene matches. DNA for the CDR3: TGTGCCTGGACGGCGGGGGACGGCCCCTACGAGCAGTACTTC. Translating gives CAWTAGDGPYEQYF. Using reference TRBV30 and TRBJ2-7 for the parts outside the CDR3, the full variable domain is SQTIHQWPATLVQPVGSPLSLECTVEGTSNPNLYWYRQAAGRGLQLLFYSVGIGQISSEVPQNLSASRPQDRQFILSSKKLLLSDSGFYLCAWTAGDGPYEQYFGPGTRLTVT.

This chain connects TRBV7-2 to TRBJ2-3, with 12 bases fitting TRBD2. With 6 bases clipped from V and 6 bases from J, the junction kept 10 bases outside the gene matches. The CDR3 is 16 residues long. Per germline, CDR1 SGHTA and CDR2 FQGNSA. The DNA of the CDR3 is TGTGCCAGCAGGGAAGGACTAGCGGGACCAGGGGATACGCAGTATTTT. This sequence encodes CASREGLAGPGDTQYF. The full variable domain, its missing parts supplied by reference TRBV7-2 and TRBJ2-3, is GAGVSQSPSNKVTEKGKDVELRCDPISGHTALYWYRQSLGQGLEFLIYFQGNSAPDKSGLPSDRFSAERTGGSVSTLTIQRTQQEDSAVYLCASREGLAGPGDTQYFGPGTRLTVL.

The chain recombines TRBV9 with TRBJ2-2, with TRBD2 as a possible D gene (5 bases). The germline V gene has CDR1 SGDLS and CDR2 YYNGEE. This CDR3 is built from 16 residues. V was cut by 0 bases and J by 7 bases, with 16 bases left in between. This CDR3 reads CASSVVGNQGFGELFF. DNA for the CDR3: TGTGCCAGCAGCGTAGTCGGGAATCAAGGATTCGGGGAGCTGTTTTTT.

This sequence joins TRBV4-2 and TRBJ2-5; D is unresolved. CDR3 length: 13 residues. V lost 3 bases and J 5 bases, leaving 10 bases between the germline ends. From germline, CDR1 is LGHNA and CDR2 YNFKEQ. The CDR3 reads CASSQGLGETQYF. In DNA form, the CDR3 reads TGTGCCAGCAGCCAGGGATTGGGCGAGACCCAGTACTTC.

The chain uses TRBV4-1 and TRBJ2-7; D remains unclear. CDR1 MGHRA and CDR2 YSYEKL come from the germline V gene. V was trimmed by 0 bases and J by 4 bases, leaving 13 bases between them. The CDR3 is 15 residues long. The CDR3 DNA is TGCGCCAGCAGCCAAGATGGGCAGGATTGGTACGAGCAGTACTTC. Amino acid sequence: CASSQDGQDWYEQYF.

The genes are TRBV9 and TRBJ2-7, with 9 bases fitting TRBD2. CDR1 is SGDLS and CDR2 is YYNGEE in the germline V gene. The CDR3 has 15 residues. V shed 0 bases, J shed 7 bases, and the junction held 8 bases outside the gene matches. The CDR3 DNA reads TGTGCCAGCAGCGTAGAAGCGGGAGGCCCGTCAGAGCAGTACTTC. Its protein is CASSVEAGGPSEQYF.

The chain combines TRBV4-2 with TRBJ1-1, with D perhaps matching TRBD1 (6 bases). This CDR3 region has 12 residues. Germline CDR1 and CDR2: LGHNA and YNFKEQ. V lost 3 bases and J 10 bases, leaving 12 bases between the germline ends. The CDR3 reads CASSQGARGAFF. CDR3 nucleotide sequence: TGTGCCAGCAGCCAGGGGGCGCGGGGAGCTTTCTTT.

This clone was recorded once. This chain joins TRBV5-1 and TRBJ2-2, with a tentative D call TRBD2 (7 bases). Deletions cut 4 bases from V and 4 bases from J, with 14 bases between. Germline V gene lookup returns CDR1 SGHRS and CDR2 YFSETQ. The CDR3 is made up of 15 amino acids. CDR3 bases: TGCGCCAGCAGCCCCACGAGGGGGGGCACCGGGGAGCTGTTTTTT. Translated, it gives CASSPTRGGTGELFF. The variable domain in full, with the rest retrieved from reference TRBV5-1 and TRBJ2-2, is KAGVTQTPRYLIKTRGQQVTLSCSPISGHRSVSWYQQTPGQGLQFLFEYFSETQRNKGNFPGRFSGRQFSNSRSEMNVSTLELGDSALYLCASSPTRGGTGELFFGEGSRLTVL.